The present T cell receptor beta chain was sequenced within a study of blood T cell repertoires in COVID-19. Followed longitudinally, the Seattle patients had been enrolled during active infection. This table comes from immunoSEQ multiplex PCR, and its TCRdb copy is limited to in-frame clones, with some not included. The repertoire holds a few hundred thousand clones, approximately 90% seen once, with 0.7% to 1% in the top ten. The CDR3 is 14 amino acids. Looked up from germline, CDR1 is SEHNR and CDR2 is FQNEAQ (reference sequence). The V gene lost 0 bases and the J gene lost 0 bases, with 4 bases spanning the gap.

This receptor was taken from a young man with COVID-19, enrolled during active disease. The sequencing input was peripheral blood. This chain connects TRBV7-9 to TRBJ2-3, with unresolved D. The CDR3 DNA is TGTGCCAGCAGCTTAGCGCAGAGCACAGATACGCAGTATTTT. Encoded protein: CASSLAQSTDTQYF.